The 18 T cell receptor beta chains listed next were all sequenced from one sample in a study of shared clonotypes between healthy human individuals. Here immunoSEQ multiplex PCR was the method, and the copy in TCRdb shows in-frame clones only, minus some. The table lists 1 million to 1.3 million clones, about four fifths of them singletons. Sequencing was performed on memory CD4+ T cells from PBMCs. Subset denoted: CD45RA-negative fraction. These receptors originate from a man younger than 35 in good health. Some clones in this sample may be carry-over from other donors' samples.

This rearrangement joins TRBV2 to TRBJ2-2, with D tentatively TRBD2 (6 bases). Trimming removed 5 bases at V and 2 bases at J, with 9 bases between. Germline V gene sequence: CDR1 SNHLY, CDR2 FYNNEI. The CDR3 loop spans 14 amino acids. CDR3 nucleotides: TGTGCCAGCAGTCCCACTAGCAACACCGGGGAGCTGTTTTTT. Translating gives CASSPTSNTGELFF.

V usage is TRBV11-1 and J usage is TRBJ2-7; D not resolved. Germline CDR1 and CDR2: SGHAT and FQDESV (reference sequence). The CDR3 is made up of 15 amino acids. V was cut by 0 bases and J by 5 bases, with 14 bases left in between. Here the CDR3 reads CASSLALLVSHEQYF. CDR3 coding DNA: TGTGCCAGCAGCTTAGCGCTGCTAGTTTCCCACGAGCAGTACTTC.

The CDR3 coding sequence is TGTGCCAGCGGGGAGCCGGCGGTCACTGAAGCTTTCTTT. The encoded protein is CASGEPAVTEAFF. This sequence joins TRBV28 and TRBJ1-1; D unclear. In germline, CDR1 is MDHEN, CDR2 SYDVKM. With 8 bases removed from V and 4 bases from J, the gap between germline ends came to 14 bases. The CDR3 covers 13 residues.

This clone was recorded only once. V and J are TRBV30 and TRBJ2-7; D gene ambiguous. Per germline, CDR1 GTSNPN and CDR2 SVGIG (reference sequence). There are 13 residues in the CDR3. V dropped 2 bases and J dropped 2 bases, with 10 bases sitting between them. CDR3 in DNA: TGTGCCTGGAGTCACATCAGAGCCTACGAGCAGTACTTC. As protein: CAWSHIRAYEQYF.

The chain couples TRBV5-4 to TRBJ1-1; D is ambiguous. In germline, CDR1 is SGHNT, CDR2 YYREEE (reference sequence). The CDR3 totals 14 residues. V was clipped by 0 bases and J by 1 base, with 7 bases between them. CDR3 protein: CASSLEGQNTEAFF. The CDR3 bases are TGTGCCAGCAGCTTGGAAGGGCAGAACACTGAAGCTTTCTTT.

To note about this clone: This likely stems from a read error, as it lies one base from a far larger clone. This CDR3 is also generated by other DNA sequences in the sample. The V and J genes are TRBV10-3 and TRBJ2-1; D may be TRBD2 (6 bases). CDR1 is ENHRY, CDR2 SYGVKD, per germline. Trimming cost V 7 bases and J 4 bases, with 14 bases left between them. The CDR3 runs 14 residues. CDR3 residues: CAINPSGSYNEQFF. The CDR3 DNA follows: TGTGCCATCAATCCCTCCGGGAGTTACAATGAGCAGTTCTTC.

The chain carries TRBV28 and TRBJ1-2; the D gene is possibly TRBD1 (5 bases). The CDR3 totals 15 residues. V lost 6 bases to trimming and J lost 1 base, with 15 bases between them. Germline values: CDR1 MDHEN, CDR2 SYDVKM. The chain's CDR3 is CASRMGGIVNYGYTF. As DNA, the CDR3 is TGTGCCAGCAGGATGGGGGGAATTGTTAACTATGGCTACACCTTC.

The V and J genes are TRBV10-3 and TRBJ1-5, with a possible D match to TRBD1 (5 bases). This CDR3 contains 14 residues. CDR1 is ENHRY and CDR2 is SYGVKD in the germline V gene. Deletions cut 6 bases from V and 6 bases from J, with 15 bases between. This chain's CDR3 is CAISSGTAGQPQHF. CDR3 coding DNA: TGTGCCATCAGCAGTGGGACCGCGGGTCAGCCCCAGCATTTT.

The chain carries TRBV28 and TRBJ1-2, with TRBD1 matching 7 bases. CDR1 is MDHEN and CDR2 is SYDVKM in the germline V gene. This CDR3 region has 15 residues. With V trimmed by 3 bases and J by 2 bases, 6 bases remained unmatched. The CDR3 nucleotides read TGTGCCAGCAGTTTCAGGGACAGACCGAACTATGGCTACACCTTC. Translation: CASSFRDRPNYGYTF.

This clone was counted a single time. The rearrangement uses TRBV4-2 and TRBJ2-1; TRBD1 matches 9 bases. This CDR3 is built from 16 residues. V shed 6 bases and J 8 bases; nucleotides not matched to a gene: 14. The V gene's germline CDR1 is LGHNA and CDR2 YNFKEQ. The CDR3 DNA reads TGTGCCAGCAGTCCCTATGCGACAGGGGGTAAGGATGAGCAGTTCTTC. This translates into CASSPYATGGKDEQFF.

This rearrangement joins TRBV28 to TRBJ2-7; TRBD1 is a possible D gene (6 bases). The CDR3 length is 14 residues. Germline V gives CDR1 MDHEN, CDR2 SYDVKM. V was clipped by 8 bases and J by 2 bases, with 16 bases between them. CDR3 nucleotides: TGTGCCAGCCTTTCACAGGGTAGAACCTACGAGCAGTACTTC. Translated: CASLSQGRTYEQYF.

The chain links TRBV28 to TRBJ1-2; 8 nucleotides line up with TRBD1. Germline V gene lookup returns CDR1 MDHEN and CDR2 SYDVKM. This CDR3 is built from 15 residues. V lost 2 bases, J lost 8 bases, and 10 bases stayed unmatched. The CDR3 reads CASSLVTRTGRGYTF. The CDR3 DNA follows: TGTGCCAGCAGTTTAGTGACCCGGACAGGGAGAGGCTACACCTTC.

This chain's CDR3 is CASSPGTHAGELFF. CDR3 nucleotide sequence: TGTGCCAGCAGCCCCGGGACCCACGCCGGGGAGCTGTTTTTT. The chain employs TRBV28 and TRBJ2-2, with D perhaps TRBD1 or TRBD2 (5 bases each). This CDR3 has 14 residues. The V end lost 6 bases, the J end lost 6 bases, and 14 bases lay between the germline ends. The germline V gene has CDR1 MDHEN and CDR2 SYDVKM. The entire variable domain, with the rest obtained from reference TRBV28 and TRBJ2-2, is as follows: DVKVTQSSRYLVKRTGEKVFLECVQDMDHENMFWYRQDPGLGLRLIYFSYDVKMKEKGDIPEGYSVSREKKERFSLILESASTNQTSMYLCASSPGTHAGELFFGEGSRLTVL.

This chain links TRBV18 with TRBJ2-3; 14 positions agree with TRBD2. The CDR3 totals 15 residues. The J segment lost 9 bases and the V segment lost 1 base, leaving 3 bases of the junction unmatched. CDR1 and CDR2 from the germline V gene are KGHSH and LQKENI. The CDR3 coding sequence is TGTGCCAGCTCACCACAGACTAGCGGGAGGGAAACGCAGTATTTT. Its protein product is CASSPQTSGRETQYF.

This chain joins TRBV7-3 and TRBJ2-1; 11 positions agree with TRBD2. From germline, CDR1 is SGHTA and CDR2 FQGTGA. This CDR3 has 15 residues. Germline trimming cut 5 bases from V and 7 bases from J; bases unmatched to any gene: 7. CDR3 DNA sequence: TGTGCCAGCAGCCCGGGACTAGCGGTTAATAATGAGCAGTTCTTC. It yields the protein CASSPGLAVNNEQFF.

The chain carries TRBV28 and TRBJ2-3, with TRBD1 matching 9 bases. The CDR3 covers 20 residues. V lost 5 bases, J lost 0 bases, and 18 bases stayed unmatched. Germline lookup yields CDR1 MDHEN and CDR2 SYDVKM. The CDR3 region is CASSLAIFRDREFSTDTQYF. The CDR3 nucleotides are TGTGCCAGCAGTCTAGCCATTTTCCGGGACAGGGAGTTCAGCACAGATACGCAGTATTTT.

CDR3 region: CASSFGAVGGEQYF. The CDR3 coding sequence is TGCGCCAGCAGCTTCGGGGCTGTGGGGGGCGAGCAGTACTTC. The chain couples TRBV5-1 to TRBJ2-7; D might be TRBD2 (6 bases). CDR1 SGHRS and CDR2 YFSETQ come from the germline V gene. V lost 2 bases, J lost 6 bases, and 15 bases lay in between. The CDR3 is made up of 14 amino acids. The entire variable domain, with the rest obtained from reference TRBV5-1 and TRBJ2-7, is as follows: KAGVTQTPRYLIKTRGQQVTLSCSPISGHRSVSWYQQTPGQGLQFLFEYFSETQRNKGNFPGRFSGRQFSNSRSEMNVSTLELGDSALYLCASSFGAVGGEQYFGPGTRLTVT.

The chain recombines TRBV5-4 with TRBJ1-3; no clear D gene. Trimming took 4 bases from V and 1 from J, leaving 9 bases between them. The germline gives CDR1 SGHNT, CDR2 YYREEE (reference sequence). The CDR3 is 14 residues long. DNA of the CDR3: TGTGCCAGCAGCCCGGAGCCTTCTGGAAACACCATATATTTT. Protein sequence: CASSPEPSGNTIYF.